The sequence of this TCR beta chain was determined in a study of cytomegalovirus exposure and HLA in healthy donors (dated by TCRdb to about 2017). General notes on the study: In an earlier analysis of about 560 of the donors, about 260 Gb of sequence data and approximately 120 million unique TCR beta sequences from 150 million to 200 million T cells were reported. An early release that covered roughly 600 HLA-typed donors contained about 290 gigabases of sequencing data and 65 million to 100 million unique TCR sequences. Of the 300 to 400 genotyped donors, over 70% fell in the genetic ancestry cluster associated with self-reported Caucasian donors. The study aimed to test whether cataloging public T cell receptors could reveal signatures of past pathogen exposure. The T cell repertoires of about 700 subjects were profiled by immunosequencing and related to cytomegalovirus serostatus. Along with the 666-subject first cohort, a separate validation cohort of over a hundred different subjects was used. The study combined high-throughput TCR immunosequencing, statistical association of individual TCRs with disease status, and machine learning to predict cytomegalovirus infection status. A later analysis re-analyzed previously published TCR beta repertoires from approximately 670 donors and added high-resolution HLA genotyping to study TCR occurrence patterns. The later analysis used no new phenotypic data to find candidate immune exposures, relying instead on TCR beta sequences and their occurrence across donors. An earlier analysis of roughly 580 of the donors used high-throughput TCR beta sequencing to judge whether each TCR beta V gene segment behaved as functional or pseudogenic. Donor age, sex, ethnicity and CMV serostatus were compiled together with the repertoire data. A later genetic analysis took genome-wide SNP genotypes for about three fifths of the roughly 700 donors and used that subset as a discovery cohort. Every discovery cohort repertoire had been produced on one sequencing platform. HLA typing covered class I and class II loci at four-digit resolution. The number of typed donors differed by locus: about 620-640 for A, B, C, DRB1 and DQB1; 500 to 550 for DQA1; over 600 for DPA1; and around 450 for DPB1. Several DR-DQ haplotypes were handled as single units for association and clustering, since linkage in the cohort was strong. Among about 360 genotyped donors of the cohort, an average of roughly 240,000 unique TCR beta nucleotide sequences were sequenced per donor, roughly 20% of them non-productive.

The method was the immunoSEQ multiplex PCR assay. For the multiplex PCR, a mixture combining 60 forward primers for TCR Vbeta segments and 13 reverse primers for TCR Jbeta segments was used. The CDR3 region of rearranged TCR beta genes was amplified from genomic DNA with a multiplex PCR assay. The amplified TCR beta libraries were sequenced on the Illumina HiSeq System as 87-base-pair reads. Per the source publication's procedure: Across the 670 or so repertoires, a later analysis counted some 81 million unique TCR beta chains, 9.5 million to 13 million of which were shared by at least two donors. A nearest-neighbor algorithm error-corrected the raw reads and collapsed the reads into unique sequences, merging closely related sequences to remove PCR and sequencing errors. To assign V, D and J gene segments, CDR3 sequences were aligned to IMGT reference sequences. For a sequence to be retained, a match of at least six nucleotides to both a V gene segment and a J gene segment was required. A rearrangement was called productive if the CDR3 had no stop codons and remained in frame with V and J, and every other rearrangement was called non-productive. CDR3 was defined according to IMGT convention as the region running from the second conserved V-encoded cysteine to the conserved J-encoded phenylalanine. The earlier analysis of fewer than 750 of the donors excluded sequences that lacked an unambiguous match to a single V gene segment. An earlier analysis of over 450 of the donors classified V segments as functional when productive rearrangements were above 56.7% and as segregating when the standard deviation between donors was above 5%. A statistical classification framework was built for diagnosing cytomegalovirus status from the catalog of TCR beta chain sequences. In a later analysis, V and J genes were assigned by comparing TCR nucleotide sequences against IMGT/GENE-DB human TR gene sequences. In a later analysis, CDR3 sequences and most-parsimonious VDJ recombination scenarios were assigned using the TCRdist pipeline. In a later analysis, every TCR beta chain was defined by the combination of its CDR3 amino acid sequence and its V-gene family, and reads without a unique V-gene family were dropped. As a way to deal with suspected cross-contamination and a sequencing artifact, a later analysis dropped 450 to 700 nucleotide sequences that were highly shared and had low generation probability. In a later analysis, a clonal expansion index was calculated for each public chain from normalized within-repertoire ranks of inferred template counts. A later analysis computed generation probabilities with a VDJ recombination model fitted to out-of-frame rearrangements, and checked the results against IGoR. In a later analysis, hypergeometric tests were used to score TCR-TCR, TCR-HLA and TCR-CMV co-occurrence, with a repertoire-size bias correction applied to TCR pairs. False discovery rates were estimated in a later analysis by permuting HLA or CMV assignments 20 times. In a later analysis, co-occurring TCRs were grouped using DBSCAN, and TCRdist sequence similarity was added for clustering within HLA-allele-positive subsets. Co-occurrence clustering excluded repertoires with fewer than 30,000 or more than 120,000 public chains, plus five with anomalous nucleotide sharing. TCRdb took this table from immuneACCESS and kept in-frame rearrangements with V and J called. Such tables lack part of the clones; where checked against another copy, unresolved V genes explain under half of the gap, and the rest is unexplained. From that table come the V and J calls and clone size; the DNA was used to work out D and trimming. In all, the sample holds about 140,000 clones, and 70% to 85% of those were seen once. The top ten clonotypes cover approximately 1.9% of the sample.

General study outcomes and caveats: A later genetic analysis associated a missense DCLRE1C variant with V-gene and J-gene trimming of TCR beta chains, and an independent cohort replicated the association. At a false discovery rate of 0.05, a later analysis linked 15,000 to 20,000 TCR beta sequences to specific HLA alleles. In a later analysis, HLA-associated TCR beta chains showed more clonal expansion and lower generation probabilities than non-associated chains that were equally common. Only TCR beta chains were sequenced in this cohort, and the absence of alpha or paired-chain data limited detectable features. The study gave a list of some 150 TCR beta chains associated with cytomegalovirus. Because counts were too low, around 17 rarely observed V segments, including chromosome 9 orphons, were left out of the earlier analysis of about 620 of the donors. In vitro tests confirmed that a few of the cytomegalovirus-associated TCR beta chains recognize cytomegalovirus antigens. An earlier analysis of approximately 530 of the donors showed that most TCR beta V segments appeared in productive rearrangements either about 87% or about 30% of the time, which broadly matched IMGT annotations. In a later genetic analysis, fewer N-insertions in productive TCRs were reported among donors in an Asian-associated ancestry cluster than the 666-donor mean. HLA typing was unavailable for some donors at each locus, so association tests used only the typed subset. Cytomegalovirus status was reported to be diagnosed by the classifier with high specificity and sensitivity in both the original and validation cohorts. Across donors, most TCR sequences were observed very rarely, whereas some public TCRs were present in many individuals. The authors suggested that the approach could potentially be extended to other disease states and immunological phenotypes. The presence/absence analyses assumed that sequencing depth was roughly uniform across donors, and that assumption may not be true. Immune exposure information for the cohort was limited to CMV serostatus. The sequencing pipeline was judged likely to have produced a cluster of highly shared sequence variants as a technical artifact. Linkage disequilibrium might explain the correlated functional status among segregating V segments, but an unknown experimental factor could not be ruled out. A later analysis found that most CMV-associated TCR beta chains appeared HLA-restricted, with HLA associations seemingly driven largely by CMV exposure. When HLA alleles, especially DR and DQ, strongly co-occurred, TCR associations were difficult to assign to individual alleles. A further reported finding was that TCR beta sequences accurately predicted the HLA-A and HLA-B alleles for most subjects in the first cohort. Several of the top co-occurrence clusters appeared to be linked to parvovirus B19, influenza, CMV and Epstein-Barr virus, according to a later analysis. In a later analysis, TCR association rates were found to vary across HLA loci, with the most associated TCRs seen for DRB1 alleles and the fewest for HLA-C alleles.

A word on this clone: The clone's antigen remains unknown. It has no much larger one-base neighbor in the sample; base qualities were not kept.

The cohort comprised 670 or so healthy bone marrow donors. At the time of sampling, every cohort member was nominally healthy, though immune exposures that went unrecorded were likely present. The donor was CMV seronegative and belonged to the group of 380 or so seronegative cohort members. Every donor gave a peripheral blood sample, and the peripheral blood mononuclear cells from that sample were used for TCR beta sequencing. The Qiagen DNeasy Blood Extraction Kit was used to extract genomic DNA from the blood cell samples. The clonotype was recovered from a woman between 40 and 55 years old in good health and CMV-seronegative. The specimen sequenced was PBMCs.

At the DNA level, the sequence is TGTGCCAGCGGTGCTGAGTCAGGCTCCTACAATGAGCAGTTCTTC. Translated, this is CASGAESGSYNEQFF. The rearrangement combines TRBV27 with TRBJ2-1, with an unclear D gene assignment. At the junction V is shortened by 8 bases and J by 0 bases, with 14 bases in between. The CDR1 and CDR2 encoded by the germline V gene (reference sequence) are MNHEY and SMNVEV. Counted from cysteine to phenylalanine, this CDR3 has 15 amino acids. The only DNA kept is the CDR3, 45 bases in frame from the first base.